The T cell receptor beta chain described here comes from a study of CD8+ T cells in alopecia areata. Study background: Treated patients took oral tofacitinib at 5 to 10 mg twice daily. Severity of treated patients was scored by affected scalp percentage.

RNA was isolated and reverse transcribed to cDNA, the sequencing template. TCRdb keeps only in-frame clones here, not all; method: immunoSEQ multiplex PCR. Of over 150,000 clones listed, around 60% are singletons. Indicated treatment: oral pan-JAK inhibitor, 5-10 mg twice daily. Specimens obtained from alopecia areata patients comprised lesional scalp punch biopsies and peripheral blood. PBMC-derived CD4+ and CD8+ T cells were sorted. The receptor was isolated from a human donor with alopecia areata. Sequencing used CD4+ T cells sorted from blood, obtained at week 4, from a patient treated with tofacitinib.

CDR3 amino acids: CSVRGWTGPPQNTQYF. The CDR3 coding sequence is TGCAGCGTTCGCGGGTGGACAGGGCCCCCACAAAATACGCAGTATTTT. V usage is TRBV29-1 and J usage is TRBJ2-3; TRBD1 agrees at 8 bases. The CDR3 length is 16 residues. The V gene's germline CDR1 is SQVTM and CDR2 ANQGSEA. J lost 7 bases, V lost 5 bases, and 17 bases had no gene match.